This T cell receptor (beta chain) is drawn from a study of blood T cell repertoires in COVID-19. Across the whole study: Acute-phase and convalescent COVID-19 samples originated in the United States, Italy and Spain.

Authors' data handling: Cell counts per sample came from amplifying reference gene primers. This table comes from immunoSEQ multiplex PCR, and its TCRdb copy is limited to in-frame clones, with some not included. V and J calls plus clone size are reproduced from that table; the DNA served to infer D and trimming. This sample has 80,000 or so clones, with roughly 91% found just once. This CDR3 has 17 residues. The V and J ends lost 4 bases and 4 bases, in that order; junction bases with no gene match: 8. Germline values: CDR1 LNHDA, CDR2 SQIVND (reference sequence). The chain joins TRBV19 to TRBJ2-5, with 14 bases lining up with TRBD2. The receptor was isolated from a woman between 50 and 59 years old in a cohort sampled during active COVID-19. Specimen: peripheral blood. The CDR3 spells CASSKEGLAGVGETQYF. The CDR3 bases are TGTGCCAGTAGTAAGGAGGGACTAGCGGGAGTTGGAGAGACCCAGTACTTC.